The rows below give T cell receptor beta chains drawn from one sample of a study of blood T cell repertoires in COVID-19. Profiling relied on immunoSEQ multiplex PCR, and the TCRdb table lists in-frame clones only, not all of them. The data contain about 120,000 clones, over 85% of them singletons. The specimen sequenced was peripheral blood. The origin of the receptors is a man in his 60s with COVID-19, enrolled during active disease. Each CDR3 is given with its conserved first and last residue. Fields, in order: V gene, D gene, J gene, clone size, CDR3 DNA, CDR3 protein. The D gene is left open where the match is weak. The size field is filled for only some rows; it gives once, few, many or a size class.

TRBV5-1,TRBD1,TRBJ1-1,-,TGCGCCAGCAGCGTATCAGGGGGAGGAGAGACTGAAGCTTTCTTT,CASSVSGGGETEAFF
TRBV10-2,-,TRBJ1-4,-,TGCGCCAGCAGCGACGCCAGGGCTGGAGAAAAACTGTTTTTT,CASSDARAGEKLFF
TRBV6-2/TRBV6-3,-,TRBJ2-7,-,TGTGCCAGCAACCCGACAGGCTCCTACGAGCAGTACTTC,CASNPTGSYEQYF
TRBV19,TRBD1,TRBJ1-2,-,TGTGCCAGTAGTATACGACAGGGGGACTATGGCTACACCTTC,CASSIRQGDYGYTF
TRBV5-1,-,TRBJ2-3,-,TGCGCCAGCAGCAGCCAGAGGACAGATACGCAGTATTTT,CASSSQRTDTQYF
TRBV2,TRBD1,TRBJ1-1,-,TGTGCCAGCAGAAGACAGGGAGGCACTGAAGCTTTCTTT,CASRRQGGTEAFF
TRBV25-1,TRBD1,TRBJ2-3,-,TGTGCCAGCAGGGGACAGCTGGCAGATACGCAGTATTTT,CASRGQLADTQYF
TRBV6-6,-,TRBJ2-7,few,TGTGCCAGCATATACTATACCTACGAGCAGTACTTC,CASIYYTYEQYF
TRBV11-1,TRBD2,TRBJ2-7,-,TGTGCCAGCAGCTTACTAGCGGGAGTGTACGAGCAGTACTTC,CASSLLAGVYEQYF
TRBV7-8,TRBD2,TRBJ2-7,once,TGTGCCAGCAGCTTCTCCCTGGCTAGCGGGTCTAGCTCCTACGAGCAGTACTTC,CASSFSLASGSSSYEQYF
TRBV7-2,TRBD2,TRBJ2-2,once,TGTGCCAGCAGCCCGGGACTAGCGGGAGGGACCGGGGAGCTGTTTTTT,CASSPGLAGGTGELFF
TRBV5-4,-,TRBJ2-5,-,TGTGCCAGCAGCTTGACCCAGTACCAAGAGACCCAGTACTTC,CASSLTQYQETQYF
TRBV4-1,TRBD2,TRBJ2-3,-,TGCGCCAGCAGCCAAACTCCGGGACTAGCGGGGTCAGATACGCAGTATTTT,CASSQTPGLAGSDTQYF
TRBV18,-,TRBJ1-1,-,TGTGCCAGCTCACGGACAGTAGGGGAAGCTTTCTTT,CASSRTVGEAFF
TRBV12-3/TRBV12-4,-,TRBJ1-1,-,TGTGCCAGCATTAAGGGGGACACTGAAGCTTTCTTT,CASIKGDTEAFF
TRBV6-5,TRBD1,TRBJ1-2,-,TGTGCCAGCATGGCAGCACAGGGGGGGTCAGCAGGCTACACCTTC,CASMAAQGGSAGYTF
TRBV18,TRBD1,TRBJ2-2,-,TGTGCCAGCTCACCACCGGTTGGGACAGCCACCGGGGAGCTGTTTTTT,CASSPPVGTATGELFF
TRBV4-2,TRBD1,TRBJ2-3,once,TGTGCCAGCAGCCCCGGGACAGCTAGCACAGATACGCAGTATTTT,CASSPGTASTDTQYF
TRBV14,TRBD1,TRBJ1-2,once,TGTGCCAGCAGCCAATATCCAGGGGGCTATGGCTACACCTTC,CASSQYPGGYGYTF
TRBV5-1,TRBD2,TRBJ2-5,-,TGCGCCAGCAGCTCCCGAGCGGGGGAAGAGACCCAGTACTTC,CASSSRAGEETQYF
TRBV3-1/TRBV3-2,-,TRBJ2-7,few,TGTGCCAGCAGCCAACGAGGGCAGCTGTACGAGCAGTACTTC,CASSQRGQLYEQYF
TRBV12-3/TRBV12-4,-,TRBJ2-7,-,TGTGCCAGCAGTTTCGGGTACGAGCAGTACTTC,CASSFGYEQYF